This T cell receptor beta chain was sequenced during a study of breast tumors, draining lymph nodes, adjacent tissues. Axillary draining lymph nodes of breast cancer patients supplied the node samples. This clonotype was seen at least ten times. Its target is not known. CDR3 length: 19 amino acids. The germline V gene has CDR1 SGHNT and CDR2 YYREEE (reference sequence). Trimming removed 0 bases from V and 6 bases from J, with 26 bases in between. A single record per CDR3 protein comes from TCRdb applying MiXCR to the multiplex PCR reads. The sample records some 150,000 distinct CDR3 sequences, around 24% being singletons. Study-level results: Data fit most tumor T cells coming from lymph node, expanding in tumor. Luminal-like breast cancer showed significantly greater tumor-nontumor repertoire similarity than basal-like breast cancer did.

The TCR originated in a female donor with breast cancer. Some clones in this sample may be carry-over from other donors' samples. Sequencing was carried out using axillary lymph node tissue. The chain uses TRBV5-4 and TRBJ2-3, with D perhaps given as TRBD1 or TRBD2 (7 bases each). CDR3 in amino acids: CASSLESVGNRGAGDTQYF. Written as DNA, the CDR3 is TGTGCCAGCAGCTTGGAGTCGGTAGGGAACAGGGGAGCGGGGGATACGCAGTATTTT. Together with reference TRBV5-4 and TRBJ2-3, the CDR3 gives the full variable domain: ETGVTQSPTHLIKTRGQQVTLRCSSQSGHNTVSWYQQALGQGPQFIFQYYREEENGRGNFPPRFSGLQFPNYSSELNVNALELDDSALYLCASSLESVGNRGAGDTQYFGPGTRLTVL.